The rows below give T cell receptor beta chains drawn from one sample of a study of T cells in Graves' hyperthyroidism and ophthalmopathy. TCRdb re-called the multiplex PCR reads through MiXCR, storing one row per CDR3 protein. The table records fewer than 200,000 distinct CDR3 sequences, approximately 17% of them present only once. Material for sequencing was blood. These TCRs come from a woman in her fifties or sixties with Graves' hyperthyroidism. Each CDR3 is given with its conserved first and last residue. D genes are given only for firm matches. Part of the rows lack a size; the others show once, few, many or a class for expanded clones.

J	D	size	V	CDR3	DNA
TRBJ1-6	-	many	TRBV6-1	CASSTGGASPLHF	TGTGCCAGCAGTACCGGCGGAGCCTCACCCCTCCACTTT
TRBJ2-3	TRBD1	many	TRBV12-3/TRBV12-4	CASSRWDRDTQYF	TGTGCCAGCAGCCGTTGGGACAGAGATACGCAGTATTTT
TRBJ2-7	-	many	TRBV27	CASSRGILFYEQYF	TGTGCCAGCAGTCGGGGGATCCTGTTCTACGAGCAGTACTTC
TRBJ2-2	TRBD2	many	TRBV11-2	CASRAVAGGGNTGELFF	TGTGCCAGCAGGGCCGTAGCGGGGGGGGGCAACACCGGGGAGCTGTTTTTT
TRBJ1-4	-	many	TRBV11-2	CASSLRRRVGEKLFF	TGTGCCAGCAGCTTACGCCGCAGGGTCGGAGAAAAACTGTTTTTT
TRBJ2-7	TRBD1	many	TRBV20-1	CSATGTGRTYEQYF	TGCAGTGCGACAGGGACAGGCAGAACGTACGAGCAGTACTTC
TRBJ2-7	TRBD1	-	TRBV11-1	CASSPRDRGGEQYF	TGTGCCAGCAGCCCCCGGGACAGGGGAGGCGAGCAGTACTTC
TRBJ2-1	-	-	TRBV28	CYHRGWWVHNEQFF	TGTTACCACCGAGGGTGGTGGGTCCACAATGAGCAGTTCTTC
TRBJ1-1	-	many	TRBV13	CASSVQGTSGTEAFF	TGTGCCAGCAGCGTCCAAGGGACATCGGGCACTGAAGCTTTCTTT
TRBJ1-2	-	-	TRBV5-1	CASSLEGVSYGYTF	TGCGCCAGCAGCTTGGAGGGGGTTTCTTATGGCTACACCTTC
TRBJ2-7	-	once	TRBV14	CASSHTATLNGEQYF	TGTGCCAGCAGCCACACTGCTACTTTAAATGGAGAGCAGTACTTC
TRBJ1-6	-	few	TRBV20-1	CSARDRTVFYNSPLHF	TGCAGTGCTAGAGATCGGACAGTCTTCTATAATTCACCCCTCCACTTT
TRBJ2-3	-	many	TRBV19	CASSYRGGSGTQYF	TGTGCCAGTAGTTACCGTGGAGGGTCCGGTACGCAGTATTTT
TRBJ2-3	TRBD2	-	TRBV19	CASALGSGANTDTQYF	TGTGCCAGTGCCCTGGGTAGCGGGGCCAACACAGATACGCAGTATTTT
TRBJ2-3	-	many	TRBV7-3	CASSLRVGVTDTQYF	TGTGCCAGCAGCTTAAGGGTAGGAGTCACAGATACGCAGTATTTT
TRBJ1-4	TRBD1	many	TRBV2	CASRLQGGSNEKLFF	TGTGCCAGCAGGCTCCAGGGGGGAAGTAATGAAAAACTGTTTTTT
TRBJ2-1	-	many	TRBV15	CATSRERVTYNEQFF	TGTGCCACCAGCAGAGAAAGAGTGACCTACAATGAGCAGTTCTTC
TRBJ1-5	-	many	TRBV6-1	CASRLAGRNQPQHF	TGTGCCAGCAGATTGGCAGGGCGCAATCAGCCCCAGCATTTT
TRBJ2-2	-	many	TRBV12-3/TRBV12-4	CASTLGQLTGELFF	TGTGCCAGCACCCTCGGACAGCTCACCGGGGAGCTGTTTTTT
TRBJ2-1	-	many	TRBV5-1	CASSFTVGNNEQFF	TGCGCCAGCAGCTTCACGGTGGGGAACAATGAGCAGTTCTTC
TRBJ1-5	-	-	TRBV2	CASNLDTGMDQPQHF	TGTGCCAGCAATCTAGACACAGGGATGGATCAGCCCCAGCATTTT
TRBJ2-1	-	many	TRBV7-9	CASSLEGGEQFF	TGTGCCAGCAGCTTAGAAGGGGGTGAGCAGTTCTTC